A single sample gave rise to the 21 T cell receptor beta chains below, sequenced in a study of T cells expressing NK-cell markers. TCRdb re-called the 5' RACE reads and shows each CDR3 protein once, DNA omitted. The repertoire shows some 390,000 distinct CDR3 sequences; the top ten hold about 10%. The sequenced sample consisted of blood T cells: a sorted CD56 or NKG2C T cell subset, CD4+ or CD8+ T cells, or bulk PBMC T cells (not recorded which). The receptors originated from a woman in her fifties or sixties in good health.

The J gene is TRBJ1-2, the V gene TRBV10-3. In germline, CDR1 is ENHRY, CDR2 SYGVKD. The CDR3 runs to 14 residues. CDR3 sequence: CAISHPRVKSGYTF.

The chain joins TRBV3-1 to TRBJ2-1; TCRdb names TRBD2, which stays unverified in the absence of DNA. This CDR3 has 13 residues. Germline V CDR1 and CDR2: LGHDT, YNNKEL (reference sequence). The CDR3 loop is CASSQDRGLAPVF.

This chain connects TRBV11-2 to TRBJ2-1; the D gene TCRdb calls, TRBD2, cannot be checked with no DNA. CDR1 is SGHAT, CDR2 FQNNGV, per germline. The CDR3 sequence is 17 residues long. CDR3 residues: CASSPRLARSSYNEQFF.

CDR3 residues: CASRPTPDRGLDTQYF. The gene calls are TRBV12-3 or TRBV12-4 and TRBJ2-3; TCRdb gives TRBD1 as the D gene, but with no DNA this cannot be confirmed. There are 16 residues in the CDR3.

The gene calls are TRBV7-2 and TRBJ2-1; TCRdb names TRBD1, which stays unverified in the absence of DNA. Germline CDR1 reads SGHTA; CDR2 reads FQGNSA. CDR3 length equals 15 residues. The CDR3 sequence: CASSPDRGPYNEQFF.

The genes are TRBV7-9 and TRBJ1-2. The germline gives CDR1 SEHNR, CDR2 FQNEAQ (reference sequence). CDR3 length: 14 residues. The CDR3 reads CASSLDGGPYGYTF.

The chain couples TRBV19 to TRBJ2-5; TCRdb indicates TRBD1, and absent DNA this call remains unverified. This CDR3 has 13 amino acids. Germline loops: CDR1 LNHDA, CDR2 SQIVND (reference sequence). The CDR3 loop reads CASSMGGWETQYF.

The V gene is TRBV30, the J gene TRBJ2-6. Germline V CDR1 and CDR2: GTSNPN, SVGIG (reference sequence). The CDR3 sequence is 17 residues long. The CDR3: CAWGRGRSRSGANVLTF.

The chain joins TRBV4-1 to TRBJ2-1; checking the TCRdb D call of TRBD2 is not possible without DNA. Germline loops: CDR1 MGHRA, CDR2 YSYEKL. CDR3 length equals 14 residues. CDR3 in amino acids: CASSPFLPGDEQFF.

This chain connects TRBV10-3 to TRBJ2-3; TCRdb gives TRBD1 as the D gene, but with no DNA this cannot be confirmed. The CDR3 is 14 residues long. Germline V gene sequence: CDR1 ENHRY, CDR2 SYGVKD. This CDR3 is CAFKSDRGADTQYF.

The rearrangement links TRBV5-1 to TRBJ1-1; the D call from TCRdb, TRBD1, cannot be confirmed without DNA. The CDR3 has 12 residues. Per germline, CDR1 SGHRS and CDR2 YFSETQ. CDR3 region: CASSYDRDQAFF.

The chain employs TRBV7-9 and TRBJ2-1. CDR3 length: 15 amino acids. From germline, CDR1 is SEHNR and CDR2 FQNEAQ (reference sequence). CDR3 in amino acids: CASSSSGRVSNEQFF.

The rearrangement joins TRBV19 to TRBJ2-1. Germline lookup yields CDR1 LNHDA and CDR2 SQIVND (reference sequence). This CDR3 contains 13 residues. The chain's CDR3 is CASSIGSVQNTIF.

V gene TRBV12-3 or TRBV12-4 combines with J gene TRBJ2-2; absent DNA, TCRdb's TRBD2 call cannot be checked. The CDR3 is made up of 18 amino acids. The CDR3: CASSLDVGTSKNTGELFF.

This clonotype shows up as medium-sized by frequency. The rearrangement joins TRBV3-1 to TRBJ2-7; absent DNA, TCRdb's TRBD2 call cannot be checked. The CDR3 consists of 14 residues. CDR1 and CDR2 (germline): LGHDT, YNNKEL (reference sequence). CDR3 residues: CASSHPANPYEQYF.

The genes are TRBV7-9 and TRBJ2-3; checking the TCRdb D call of TRBD1 is not possible without DNA. In germline, CDR1 is SEHNR, CDR2 FQNEAQ (reference sequence). This CDR3 spans 15 amino acids. CDR3 residues: CASSAGTGYTDTQYF.

The genes are TRBV18 and TRBJ2-1; absent DNA, TCRdb's TRBD2 call cannot be checked. Germline V gene lookup returns CDR1 KGHSH and CDR2 LQKENI. The CDR3 contains 15 residues. The CDR3 reads CASATSGLSYNEQFF.

The chain is built from TRBV7-9 and TRBJ2-5; TCRdb selects TRBD1, and the lack of DNA leaves this call unchecked. Germline lookup yields CDR1 SEHNR and CDR2 FQNEAQ (reference sequence). This CDR3 is 14 amino acids long. This chain's CDR3 is CASSSQGREETQYF.

The J gene is TRBJ2-5, the V gene TRBV20-1; as DNA is missing, the TRBD2 call by TCRdb cannot be tested. The CDR3 sequence is 15 residues long. Germline V gene sequence: CDR1 DFQATT, CDR2 SNEGSKA (reference sequence). The chain's CDR3 is CSATGLAGRQETQYF.

This rearrangement joins TRBV20-1 to TRBJ1-6; the TCRdb call, TRBD1, lacks DNA for checking. The germline V gene encodes CDR1 DFQATT and CDR2 SNEGSKA (reference sequence). The CDR3 spans 15 residues. The CDR3 region is CSARVPQGFGSPLHF.

This chain connects TRBV12-3 or TRBV12-4 to TRBJ2-4. This CDR3 contains 13 residues. CDR3 residues: CASSFGLRNIQYF.